Each of the 32 T cell receptor beta chains below was sequenced from the same sample in a study of blood T cell repertoires in COVID-19 (dated by TCRdb to 2020 to 2022). Libraries were prepared through the immunoSEQ multiplex PCR assay. TCRdb retrieved this table from immuneACCESS and kept in-frame rearrangements only. Not all clones are present; in checked studies, unresolved V genes account for under half, and no reason is known for the remainder. Present in this sample are about 82,000 clones, around 81% of which were seen just once. The ten top clones hold 18% of the sample. The sequencing sample was made of peripheral blood. Source of these receptors: a man older than 75 with active or convalescent COVID-19.

The rearrangement links TRBV18 to TRBJ2-1; the match to TRBD2 covers 7 bases. Trimming at V came to 5 bases and at J to 5 bases, leaving 9 bases not matched to a gene. The CDR3 runs to 15 residues. The V gene's germline CDR1 is KGHSH and CDR2 LQKENI. In DNA form, the CDR3 reads TGTGCCAGCTCAAGGGCACTAGCGATGAACAATGAGCAGTTCTTC. Protein: CASSRALAMNNEQFF.

The chain uses TRBV11-2 and TRBJ2-3, with 9 bases fitting TRBD1. This CDR3 comprises 15 residues. The trim removed 4 bases at V and 5 bases at J, leaving 7 bases unmatched. Per the germline V gene, CDR1 is SGHAT and CDR2 is FQNNGV. The CDR3 loop is CASSSYRGRGDTQYF. CDR3 nucleotide sequence: TGTGCCAGCAGCTCGTACAGGGGGCGCGGAGATACGCAGTATTTT.

The sample holds one count of this clone. CDR3 in DNA: TGTGCCAGCCGGTTGGGGGGTCCACAAGAGACCCAGTACTTC. Translating it yields CASRLGGPQETQYF. The chain employs TRBV2 and TRBJ2-5, with D possibly matching TRBD2 (6 bases). This CDR3 comprises 14 residues. V gave up 8 bases and J gave up 2 bases, with 15 bases separating them. Germline loops: CDR1 SNHLY, CDR2 FYNNEI. The whole variable domain, filled in from reference TRBV2 and TRBJ2-5, reads EPEVTQTPSHQVTQMGQEVILRCVPISNHLYFYWYRQILGQKVEFLVSFYNNEISEKSEIFDDQFSVERPDGSNFTLKIRSTKLEDSAMYFCASRLGGPQETQYFGPGTRLLVL.

This clone was counted a single time. The gene calls are TRBV5-1 and TRBJ2-1; D might be TRBD1 (6 bases). The V gene lost 1 base and the J gene lost 8 bases, with 13 bases spanning the gap. CDR1 and CDR2 from the germline V gene are SGHRS and YFSETQ. The CDR3 loop spans 14 amino acids. CDR3 protein: CASSLRVGADEQFF. The CDR3 DNA follows: TGCGCCAGCAGCTTGCGGGTGGGGGCCGATGAGCAGTTCTTC. Complete variable domain (other parts from reference TRBV5-1 and TRBJ2-1): KAGVTQTPRYLIKTRGQQVTLSCSPISGHRSVSWYQQTPGQGLQFLFEYFSETQRNKGNFPGRFSGRQFSNSRSEMNVSTLELGDSALYLCASSLRVGADEQFFGPGTRLTVL.

Notes on this clone: The junction differs from germline at one of its ends, possibly a read error. The V gene is TRBV3-1 (or the pseudogene TRBV3-2), the J gene TRBJ2-5; D perhaps matches TRBD2 (6 bases). Germline CDR1 reads LGHDT; CDR2 reads YNNKEL (reference sequence). The CDR3 sequence is 16 residues long. DNA for the CDR3: TGTGCCAGCAGCCAAGAAACTCGCGGGAACCAAGGGACCCAGTACTTC. Protein: CASSQETRGNQGTQYF.

This clone was seen just once. The gene calls are TRBV6-2 or TRBV6-3 and TRBJ2-3, with a possible D match to TRBD2 (6 bases). With 0 bases removed from V and 3 bases from J, the gap between germline ends came to 13 bases. Looked up from germline, CDR1 is MNHEY and CDR2 is SVGEGT. The CDR3 length is 16 residues. The CDR3 DNA is TGTGCCAGCAGTTACTCGGGGCGGGATCAGACAGATACGCAGTATTTT. Translated: CASSYSGRDQTDTQYF.

V gene TRBV19 combines with J gene TRBJ1-5, with unresolved D. CDR3 length equals 12 residues. The germline V gene has CDR1 LNHDA and CDR2 SQIVND (reference sequence). With 5 bases removed from V and 6 bases from J, the gap between germline ends came to 8 bases. CDR3 nucleotide sequence: TGTGCCAGTAGTTTCGGGAGTCAGCCCCAGCATTTT. Protein product: CASSFGSQPQHF.

The table lists this clone with a few counts. The chain is built from TRBV29-1 and TRBJ2-1, with D perhaps matching TRBD2 (5 bases). This CDR3 has 11 amino acids. Germline lookup yields CDR1 SQVTM and CDR2 ANQGSEA. V lost 4 bases and J lost 9, with 10 bases in between. DNA of the CDR3: TGCAGCGTTGCTCAACGGGGTGAGCAGTTCTTC. As protein: CSVAQRGEQFF.

CDR3 residues: CASSPPWAEQETQYF. CDR3 sequence (DNA): TGTGCCAGCAGCCCGCCTTGGGCAGAGCAAGAGACCCAGTACTTC. The genes are TRBV5-5 and TRBJ2-5; D is undetermined. Germline V CDR1 and CDR2: SGHKS, YYEKEE (reference sequence). V shed 4 bases and J shed 2 bases, with 15 bases lying between them. This CDR3 is built from 15 residues.

The chain links TRBV20-1 to TRBJ2-1; the D is unclear. Deletions cut 3 bases from V and 2 bases from J, with 14 bases between. CDR1 and CDR2 (germline): DFQATT, SNEGSKA (reference sequence). There are 15 residues in the CDR3. The chain's CDR3 is CSASKLYRTYNEQFF. CDR3 nucleotides: TGCAGTGCTAGTAAGCTTTACCGAACCTACAATGAGCAGTTCTTC.

Here the CDR3 DNA reads TGCGCCAGCAGCAGCGGGACAGGGGTCTATGGCTACACCTTC. Residues: CASSSGTGVYGYTF. The rearrangement uses TRBV5-1 and TRBJ1-2; 10 bases map to TRBD1. Per the germline V gene, CDR1 is SGHRS and CDR2 is YFSETQ. The trim removed 4 bases at V and 4 bases at J, leaving 4 bases unmatched. There are 14 residues in the CDR3.

This chain links TRBV18 with TRBJ2-7, with a weak D call TRBD1 (6 bases). Germline CDR1 reads KGHSH; CDR2 reads LQKENI. The V and J ends lost 4 bases and 8 bases respectively, with 15 bases between them. The CDR3 spans 13 residues. DNA of the CDR3: TGTGCCAGCTCACTAGAACAGGGAATCCAGCAGTACGTC. Translated: CASSLEQGIQQYV.

The chain links TRBV28 to TRBJ1-2; 10 bases are shared with TRBD1. This CDR3 has 15 residues. Germline V gene sequence: CDR1 MDHEN, CDR2 SYDVKM. Trimming took 6 bases from V and 3 from J; bases not matched to a gene: 7. As DNA, the CDR3 is TGTGCCAGCAGGATGCCGGGACAGGGGCACTATGGCTACACCTTC. This codes for CASRMPGQGHYGYTF.

The CDR3 here is CASSLVRGSTEAFF. The CDR3 region has the DNA TGCGCCAGCAGCTTGGTCAGGGGGAGCACTGAAGCTTTCTTT. This sequence joins TRBV5-1 and TRBJ1-1; 7 bases agree with TRBD1. The CDR3 consists of 14 residues. With V trimmed by 0 bases and J by 4 bases, 3 bases remained unmatched. Looked up from germline, CDR1 is SGHRS and CDR2 is YFSETQ.

The CDR3 bases are TGTGCCAGCAGCTTAGGAGCGGGGCGGCAAAGGGATACGCAGTATTTT. Protein: CASSLGAGRQRDTQYF. V gene TRBV7-2 combines with J gene TRBJ2-3; 7 positions match TRBD2. This CDR3 contains 16 residues. Looked up from germline, CDR1 is SGHTA and CDR2 is FQGNSA. V trimming: 1 base; J trimming: 6 bases; junction bases outside the gene matches: 10.

The chain employs TRBV5-1 and TRBJ1-1; 8 positions agree with TRBD1. Germline V CDR1 and CDR2: SGHRS, YFSETQ. The CDR3 covers 15 residues. V lost 3 bases to trimming and J lost 7 bases; unmatched junction nucleotides: 11. Here the CDR3 DNA reads TGCGCCAGCAGCTCGTATAGACCAGGGGGCATTGAAGCTTTCTTT. Encoded protein: CASSSYRPGGIEAFF. Based on the CDR3 plus reference TRBV5-1 and TRBJ1-1, the full variable domain is KAGVTQTPRYLIKTRGQQVTLSCSPISGHRSVSWYQQTPGQGLQFLFEYFSETQRNKGNFPGRFSGRQFSNSRSEMNVSTLELGDSALYLCASSSYRPGGIEAFFGQGTRLTVV.

The chain's CDR3 is CASSDPTGGQETQYF. CDR3 nucleotides: TGTGCCAGCAGTGATCCGACAGGCGGACAAGAGACCCAGTACTTC. The gene calls are TRBV6-1 and TRBJ2-5, with D tentatively TRBD1 (6 bases). V dropped 3 bases and J dropped 2 bases, with 13 bases sitting between them. From germline, CDR1 is MNHNS and CDR2 SASEGT. The CDR3 has 15 residues.

The rearrangement links TRBV7-6 to TRBJ1-2, with D possibly TRBD1 on 6 matching bases. The CDR3 spans 15 residues. Trimming stripped 1 base from V and 0 bases from J, with 9 bases between. Germline V gene sequence: CDR1 SGHVS, CDR2 FNYEAQ. CDR3 DNA sequence: TGTGCCAGCAGCTTAGAGACAGGACCTAACTATGGCTACACCTTC. Amino acids: CASSLETGPNYGYTF.

The chain combines TRBV7-2 with TRBJ2-7; D possibly corresponds to TRBD2 (6 bases). Looked up from germline, CDR1 is SGHTA and CDR2 is FQGNSA. This CDR3 is 14 amino acids long. Trimming stripped 6 bases from V and 5 bases from J, with 17 bases between. The CDR3 DNA is TGTGCCAGCAGTCGGGACTTCTGGGCTAACGAGCAGTACGTC. Protein product: CASSRDFWANEQYV.

The V and J genes are TRBV21-1 and TRBJ1-1. TRBV21-1 is reported as a pseudogene. The CDR3 covers 17 residues. The CDR3 DNA is TGTGCCAGCAGAGGGGGGGCTCAGACGGAAAAGAACACTGAAGCTTTCTTT. Translated: CASRGGAQTEKNTEAFF.

Concerning this clone itself: The sample carries other DNA sequences with the same CDR3. The chain uses TRBV6-5 and TRBJ1-5, with no clear D. The CDR3 consists of 12 residues. Deletions cut 8 bases from V and 4 bases from J, with 9 bases between. The germline CDR1 and CDR2 sequences are MNHEY and SVGAGI. The CDR3 region is CASARENQPQHF. CDR3 nucleotide sequence: TGTGCCAGCGCGCGGGAGAATCAGCCCCAGCATTTT.

V usage is TRBV5-1 and J usage is TRBJ1-1; a possible D gene is TRBD1 (5 bases). V lost 2 bases and J lost 0, with 11 bases in between. The V gene's germline CDR1 is SGHRS and CDR2 YFSETQ. The CDR3 length is 15 residues. CDR3 DNA: TGCGCCAGCAGCTTTACTGGACACATGAACACTGAAGCTTTCTTT. This translates into CASSFTGHMNTEAFF.

The V and J genes are TRBV6-5 and TRBJ1-1; 7 bases match TRBD1. Germline V lookup: CDR1 MNHEY, CDR2 SVGAGI. The trim removed 0 bases at V and 1 base at J, leaving 2 bases unmatched. The CDR3 covers 15 residues. CDR3 DNA: TGTGCCAGCAGTTACTCGACAGGGTCGAACACTGAAGCTTTCTTT. Encoded protein: CASSYSTGSNTEAFF.

This chain links TRBV18 with TRBJ1-6; 7 nucleotides match TRBD1. V lost 6 bases and J lost 7; bases outside the gene matches: 9. This CDR3 has 15 residues. Germline V lookup: CDR1 KGHSH, CDR2 LQKENI. This CDR3 is CASSTLEGGNSPLHF. CDR3 nucleotides: TGTGCCAGCTCTACCCTAGAAGGGGGCAATTCACCCCTCCACTTT.

This clone has a single count. V and J are TRBV12-3 or TRBV12-4 and TRBJ2-5, with a possible D match to TRBD2 (6 bases). Trimming cost V 7 bases and J 4 bases, with 13 bases left between them. The CDR3 runs to 13 residues. The DNA of the CDR3 is TGTGCCAGCACCGGGGAGACTAGAGAGACCCAGTACTTC. This gives the protein CASTGETRETQYF.

This sequence joins TRBV4-1 and TRBJ2-1; 9 bases map to TRBD2. Germline loops: CDR1 MGHRA, CDR2 YSYEKL. This CDR3 is 15 amino acids long. Trimming removed 4 bases from V and 5 bases from J; junction bases left unmatched: 6. For the CDR3, the DNA is TGCGCCAGCAGCCGAAGGGCTAGCGGGGACAATGAGCAGTTCTTC. Protein product: CASSRRASGDNEQFF.

V gene TRBV15 combines with J gene TRBJ2-5; tentatively, D is TRBD2 (5 bases). V was trimmed by 2 bases and J by 2 bases, leaving 12 bases between them. The germline CDR1 and CDR2 sequences are LNHNV and YYDKDF (reference sequence). The CDR3 runs to 15 residues. CDR3 in amino acids: CATSRSRSGQETQYF. The CDR3 coding sequence is TGTGCCACCAGCAGATCCCGCTCGGGGCAAGAGACCCAGTACTTC. Full variable domain (missing parts from reference TRBV15 and TRBJ2-5): DAMVIQNPRYQVTQFGKPVTLSCSQTLNHNVMYWYQQKSSQAPKLLFHYYDKDFNNEADTPDNFQSRRPNTSFCFLDIRSPGLGDTAMYLCATSRSRSGQETQYFGPGTRLLVL.

This clone has a single count. The genes are TRBV6-5 and TRBJ2-3; the D gene is possibly TRBD1 (6 bases). Germline CDR1 reads MNHEY; CDR2 reads SVGAGI. Deletions cut 2 bases from V and 2 bases from J, with 11 bases between. This CDR3 has 15 residues. The CDR3 spells CASSYGQGHTDTQYF. The CDR3 nucleotides are TGTGCCAGCAGTTACGGGCAGGGACACACAGATACGCAGTATTTT.

The V gene is TRBV5-1, the J gene TRBJ2-2; D is perhaps TRBD2 (5 bases). CDR3 length: 15 residues. Germline CDR1 SGHRS, CDR2 YFSETQ. Trimming shortened V by 6 bases and J by 4 bases, and 16 bases separated the two germline ends. This CDR3 is CASTSAPGVTGELFF. The CDR3 DNA follows: TGCGCCAGCACTTCAGCGCCCGGGGTCACCGGGGAGCTGTTTTTT.

V and J are TRBV7-9 and TRBJ2-2; 8 bases fit TRBD2. J lost 0 bases, V lost 6 bases, and 6 bases had no gene match. This CDR3 contains 16 residues. Per germline, CDR1 SEHNR and CDR2 FQNEAQ (reference sequence). The CDR3 DNA follows: TGTGCCAGCAGGTATCTGGGACTAGCGAACACCGGGGAGCTGTTTTTT. This sequence encodes CASRYLGLANTGELFF.

This sequence joins TRBV7-9 and TRBJ1-1; the match to TRBD1 covers 7 bases. Losses at the gene ends were 4 bases for V and 3 bases for J; bases not matched to a gene: 8. This CDR3 has 15 residues. The germline V gene has CDR1 SEHNR and CDR2 FQNEAQ (reference sequence). CDR3 nucleotides: TGTGCCAGCAGCTCCGGGACAGTTGGGGACACTGAAGCTTTCTTT. This codes for CASSSGTVGDTEAFF. The whole variable domain, remainder taken from reference TRBV7-9 and TRBJ1-1, is DTGVSQNPRHKITKRGQNVTFRCDPISEHNRLYWYRQTLGQGPEFLTYFQNEAQLEKSRLLSDRFSAERPKGSFSTLEIQRTEQGDSAMYLCASSSGTVGDTEAFFGQGTRLTVV.

The gene calls are TRBV29-1 and TRBJ1-1, with a tentative D call TRBD1 (5 bases). The CDR3 extends over 12 amino acids. The V gene lost 6 bases and the J gene lost 8 bases, with 16 bases spanning the gap. Germline CDR1 SQVTM, CDR2 ANQGSEA. The CDR3 DNA reads as TGCAGCGTGGGGACTGGGCCCGTCGAAGCTTTCTTT. It encodes CSVGTGPVEAFF.